Below are 17 T cell receptor beta chains sequenced from a single sample in a study of vaccination and CD4 T cells after COVID-19. Antigens for these TCRs are unknown. Treatment noted: approximately 11-day PBMC culture with coronavirus spike peptide pools or control peptides (ViraFEST assay). Those CD4+ T cells from the unexposed donor predate the COVID-19 pandemic (2011-2018). At the Johns Hopkins FTIC core, DNA taken from cultured CD4+ T cells was sequenced by way of the Oncomine TCR Beta short-read assay. From the PCR reads, TCRdb called clonotypes with MiXCR, one entry per CDR3 protein. The table shows about 6,900 distinct CDR3 sequences, with under 25% occurring only once. Sample: CD4+ T cells from blood, cultured in vitro. The receptors originated from a human donor in good health.

The J gene is TRBJ1-2, the V gene TRBV18; tentative D call: TRBD1 (6 bases). V was shortened by 5 bases and J by 7 bases, with 14 bases between the two germline ends. This CDR3 has 13 amino acids. CDR1 is KGHSH, CDR2 LQKENI, per germline. The CDR3 DNA is TGTGCCAGCTCAACTGAACAGGGCCGTGGCTACACCTTC. Amino acids: CASSTEQGRGYTF.

The chain links TRBV7-9 to TRBJ1-2; tentatively, D is TRBD1 (5 bases). Deletions cut 7 bases from V and 2 bases from J, with 17 bases between. The CDR3 totals 15 residues. Germline V gene data show CDR1 as SEHNR and CDR2 as FQNEAQ (reference sequence). CDR3 nucleotides: TGTGCCAGCATTCCCCAAGCCAGGGTAAACTATGGCTACACCTTC. It specifies CASIPQARVNYGYTF.

The CDR3 loop is CASSGDRGAGELFF. In DNA, the CDR3 is TGTGCCAGCAGCGGAGACAGGGGTGCCGGGGAGCTGTTTTTT. The chain has TRBV2 and TRBJ2-2; 8 bases align to TRBD1. The CDR3 consists of 14 residues. Losses at the gene ends were 6 bases for V and 6 bases for J; bases not matched to a gene: 6. Germline CDR1 SNHLY, CDR2 FYNNEI.

This sequence joins TRBV10-1 and TRBJ2-3; 7 nucleotides align to TRBD2. This CDR3 spans 16 amino acids. V was pared by 3 bases and J by 2 bases, with 8 bases of the junction left unmatched. Germline V lookup: CDR1 WNHNN, CDR2 SYGVQD (reference sequence). The chain's CDR3 is CASSEHASGYTDTQYF. In nucleotides, the CDR3 is TGCGCCAGCAGTGAACATGCTAGCGGTTACACAGATACGCAGTATTTT.

This chain joins TRBV20-1 and TRBJ2-5; no clear D gene. The germline V and J ends were trimmed by 3 bases and 1 base, with 6 bases remaining between them. CDR3 length: 12 residues. Germline V gene sequence: CDR1 DFQATT, CDR2 SNEGSKA (reference sequence). The CDR3 DNA reads as TGCAGTGCTAGTGCAGCCCAAGAGACCCAGTACTTC. Its protein product is CSASAAQETQYF.

This clonotype turned up a few times. The chain joins TRBV6-2 or TRBV6-3 to TRBJ1-1; 8 nucleotides align to TRBD1. Trimming removed 5 bases from V and 3 bases from J; junction bases left unmatched: 11. The CDR3 is 16 residues long. The germline V gene has CDR1 MNHEY and CDR2 SVGEGT. The CDR3 DNA reads as TGTGCCAGCAGTCTTACCTCGACAGGGGTTGACACTGAAGCTTTCTTT. Protein sequence: CASSLTSTGVDTEAFF.

There are a few counts of this clonotype. V and J are TRBV11-2 and TRBJ2-7; D gene unclear. V dropped 2 bases and J dropped 4 bases, with 12 bases sitting between them. The germline V gene has CDR1 SGHAT and CDR2 FQNNGV. The CDR3 spans 14 residues. This CDR3 is CASSLMGRIYEQYF. DNA of the CDR3: TGTGCCAGCAGCTTAATGGGCAGAATATACGAGCAGTACTTC.

V and J are TRBV7-2 and TRBJ2-3, with 10 bases that match TRBD2. Germline CDR1 is SGHTA and CDR2 is FQGNSA. The CDR3 is 16 residues long. The V and J ends lost 3 bases and 2 bases, in that order; junction bases with no gene match: 5. The CDR3 reads CASSLVAGGSTDTQYF. The CDR3 DNA reads as TGTGCCAGCAGCTTGGTAGCGGGGGGCTCCACAGATACGCAGTATTTT.

This clonotype was found a few times. J is TRBJ2-7 and V is TRBV10-3; D not resolved. Germline V gene sequence: CDR1 ENHRY, CDR2 SYGVKD. The CDR3 has 12 residues. V was clipped by 2 bases and J by 6 bases, with 8 bases between them. In DNA form, the CDR3 reads TGTGCCATCAGTGAGGGCGACTCCGAGCAGTACTTC. This gives the protein CAISEGDSEQYF.

In its sample, this clonotype was seen a few times. J is TRBJ2-2 and V is TRBV7-2, with D unclear. Germline V CDR1 and CDR2: SGHTA, FQGNSA. The V end lost 5 bases, the J end lost 3 bases, and 10 bases lay between the germline ends. The CDR3 consists of 14 residues. The CDR3: CASSLRPDTGELFF. The CDR3 region has the DNA TGTGCCAGCAGCCTCAGACCAGACACCGGGGAGCTGTTTTTT. Using reference TRBV7-2 and TRBJ2-2 for the parts outside the CDR3, the full variable domain is GAGVSQSPSNKVTEKGKDVELRCDPISGHTALYWYRQSLGQGLEFLIYFQGNSAPDKSGLPSDRFSAERTGGSVSTLTIQRTQQEDSAVYLCASSLRPDTGELFFGEGSRLTVL.

This clonotype was detected a few times. V usage is TRBV6-1 and J usage is TRBJ1-2; tentative D call: TRBD1 (5 bases). CDR3 size: 17 residues. The germline CDR1 and CDR2 sequences are MNHNS and SASEGT. Trimming took 0 bases from V and 0 from J, leaving 14 bases between them. Here the CDR3 reads CASSEARGASSNYGYTF. The CDR3 nucleotides read TGTGCCAGCAGTGAAGCGCGGGGCGCGTCCTCTAACTATGGCTACACCTTC.

The V and J genes are TRBV9 and TRBJ1-5; a possible D gene is TRBD1 (5 bases). The CDR3 is 16 amino acids. V lost 0 bases and J 7 bases, leaving 17 bases between the germline ends. CDR1 is SGDLS and CDR2 is YYNGEE in the germline V gene. CDR3 in amino acids: CASSVGDGSLGQPQHF. As DNA, the CDR3 is TGTGCCAGCAGCGTAGGGGACGGATCGTTAGGACAGCCCCAGCATTTT.

This clonotype came up a few times. The V call is TRBV2, the J call TRBJ1-1; no clear D. The V and J ends lost 5 bases and 0 bases respectively, with 10 bases between them. The CDR3 runs 14 residues. CDR1 and CDR2 (germline): SNHLY, FYNNEI. CDR3 sequence reads: CASSYIWMNTEAFF. The CDR3, as DNA: TGTGCCAGCAGTTATATTTGGATGAACACTGAAGCTTTCTTT.

The CDR3 DNA sequence: TGTGCCAGCAGTTTAGCGGGGGGCACAGATACGCAGTATTTT. Protein sequence: CASSLAGGTDTQYF. The chain carries TRBV6-4 and TRBJ2-3, with TRBD2 matching 9 bases. Germline CDR1 MRHNA, CDR2 SNTAGT. This CDR3 region has 14 residues. The V segment lost 5 bases and the J segment 1 base; nucleotides outside the gene matches: 1.

This clonotype was counted between two and nine times. The V gene is TRBV25-1, the J gene TRBJ1-1; 9 bases are shared with TRBD1. Germline V gives CDR1 MGHDK, CDR2 SYGVNS. V lost 4 bases to trimming and J lost 5 bases; unmatched junction nucleotides: 11. The CDR3 has 16 amino acids. The CDR3 loop is CASSVLQGAEETEAFF. In DNA form, the CDR3 reads TGTGCCAGCAGTGTGTTACAGGGGGCTGAGGAAACTGAAGCTTTCTTT.

This clonotype has a handful of counts. V is TRBV10-3 and J is TRBJ1-5; D is perhaps TRBD1 (6 bases). Per germline, CDR1 ENHRY and CDR2 SYGVKD. V was shortened by 10 bases and J by 1 base, with 17 bases between the two germline ends. CDR3 size: 15 residues. CDR3 protein: CATGRGVGSNQPQHF. The CDR3 DNA sequence: TGTGCCACGGGTAGGGGGGTCGGGAGCAATCAGCCCCAGCATTTT.

This clonotype showed up just a few times. The chain links TRBV19 to TRBJ1-5; 7 bases align to TRBD1. The CDR3 is made up of 15 amino acids. Germline CDR1 and CDR2: LNHDA and SQIVND (reference sequence). V lost 8 bases and J lost 1; bases outside the gene matches: 8. CDR3 loop: CASVEDRVSNQPQHF. CDR3 bases: TGTGCCAGTGTCGAAGACAGGGTAAGCAATCAGCCCCAGCATTTT.